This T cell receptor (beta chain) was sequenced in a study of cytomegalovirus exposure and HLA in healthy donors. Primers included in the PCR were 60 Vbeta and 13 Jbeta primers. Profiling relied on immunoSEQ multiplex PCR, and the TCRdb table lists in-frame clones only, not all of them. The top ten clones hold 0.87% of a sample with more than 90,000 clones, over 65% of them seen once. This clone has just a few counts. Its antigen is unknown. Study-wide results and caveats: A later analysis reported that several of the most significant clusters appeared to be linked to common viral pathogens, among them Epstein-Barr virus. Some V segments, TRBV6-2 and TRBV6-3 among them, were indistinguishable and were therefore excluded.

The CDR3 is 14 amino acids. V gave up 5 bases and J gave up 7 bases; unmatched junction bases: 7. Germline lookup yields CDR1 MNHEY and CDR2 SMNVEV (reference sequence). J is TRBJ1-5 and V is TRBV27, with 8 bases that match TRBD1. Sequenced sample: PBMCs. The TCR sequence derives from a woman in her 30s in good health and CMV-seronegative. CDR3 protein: CASSPDRGYQPQHF. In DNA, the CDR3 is TGTGCCAGCAGTCCCGACAGGGGTTACCAGCCCCAGCATTTT.